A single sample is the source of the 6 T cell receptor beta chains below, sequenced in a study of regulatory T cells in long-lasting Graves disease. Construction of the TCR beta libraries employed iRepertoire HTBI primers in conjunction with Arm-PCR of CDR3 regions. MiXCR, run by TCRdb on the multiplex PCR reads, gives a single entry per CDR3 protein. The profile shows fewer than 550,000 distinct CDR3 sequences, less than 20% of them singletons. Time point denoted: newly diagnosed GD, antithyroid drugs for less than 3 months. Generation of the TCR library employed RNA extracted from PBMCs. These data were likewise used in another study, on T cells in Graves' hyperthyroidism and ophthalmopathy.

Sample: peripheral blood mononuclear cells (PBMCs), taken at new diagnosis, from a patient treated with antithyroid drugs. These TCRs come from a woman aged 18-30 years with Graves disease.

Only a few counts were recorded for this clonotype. CDR3 nucleotide sequence: TGCGCCAGCAGTGATTTCGAACAAAAGTACTTC. The encoded protein is CASSDFEQKYF. The rearrangement links TRBV10-2 to TRBJ2-4; no reliable D call. The CDR3 is 11 residues long. The ends were cut back, 3 bases at V and 14 bases at J, with 11 bases in the middle. The germline V gene encodes CDR1 WSHSY and CDR2 SAAADI.

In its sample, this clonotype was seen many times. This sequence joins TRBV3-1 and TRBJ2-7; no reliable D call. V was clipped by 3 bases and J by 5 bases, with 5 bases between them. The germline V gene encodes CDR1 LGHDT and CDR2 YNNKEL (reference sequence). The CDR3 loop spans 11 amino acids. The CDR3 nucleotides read TGTGCCAGCAGCCAGCTACACGAGCAGTACTTC. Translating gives CASSQLHEQYF.

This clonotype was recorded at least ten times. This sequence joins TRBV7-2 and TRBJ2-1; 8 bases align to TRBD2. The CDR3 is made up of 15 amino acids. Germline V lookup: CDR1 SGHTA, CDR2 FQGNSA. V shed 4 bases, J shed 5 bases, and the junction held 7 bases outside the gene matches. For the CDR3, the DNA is TGTGCCAGCAGCTGGGGGACTAGTTTGGACAATGAGCAGTTCTTC. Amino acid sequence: CASSWGTSLDNEQFF.

CDR3 bases: TGTGCCAGCAGTCCGGACAGGGCGTTTAACTATGGCTACACCTTC. Translating gives CASSPDRAFNYGYTF. The rearrangement links TRBV3-1 to TRBJ1-2; TRBD1 matches 8 bases. The junction had 7 bases not matched to a gene; V was cut back by 6 bases and J by 1 base. This CDR3 comprises 15 residues. Germline-derived CDR1 and CDR2 are LGHDT and YNNKEL (reference sequence).

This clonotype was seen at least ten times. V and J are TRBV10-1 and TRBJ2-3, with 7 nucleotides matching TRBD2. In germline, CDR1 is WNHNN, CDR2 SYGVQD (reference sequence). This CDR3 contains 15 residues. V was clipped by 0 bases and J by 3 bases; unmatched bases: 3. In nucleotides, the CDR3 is TGCGCCAGCAGTGAGTCTAGCGGGCCTACAGATACGCAGTATTTT. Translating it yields CASSESSGPTDTQYF.

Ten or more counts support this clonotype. The CDR3 region has the DNA TGTGCCAGCAGCCGGAGGGGCGGGATTTCGGATACGCAGTATTTT. Residues: CASSRRGGISDTQYF. This sequence joins TRBV11-1 and TRBJ2-3; a weak D match, TRBD2 (6 bases). The V gene's germline CDR1 is SGHAT and CDR2 FQDESV (reference sequence). Trimming left V 5 bases short and J 6 bases short, with 18 bases between. CDR3 length: 15 residues.